Listed here are 13 T cell receptor beta chains from one sample, sequenced in a study of vaccination and CD4 T cells after COVID-19. For these TCRs, the target antigens are not known. The Oncomine TCR Beta short-read assay generated sequence data from the DNA of cultured CD4+ T cells. One entry per CDR3 protein, called by TCRdb with MiXCR from the PCR reads. The data show several thousand distinct CDR3 sequences, with roughly three quarters seen just once and 37% held by the top ten. Treatment indicated: roughly ten-day PBMC culture with coronavirus spike peptide pools or control peptides (ViraFEST assay). Sequencing was carried out using CD4+ T cells from blood, cultured in vitro. All receptors derive from a human donor who had recovered from COVID-19.

This chain uses TRBV10-3 with TRBJ1-3; TRBD1 agrees at 10 bases. V lost 7 bases and J lost 0; bases outside the gene matches: 6. The CDR3 has 16 amino acids. Per germline, CDR1 ENHRY and CDR2 SYGVKD. In nucleotides, the CDR3 is TGTGCCATCATGCTTGGACAGGGGGTCTCTGGAAACACCATATATTTT. Translating gives CAIMLGQGVSGNTIYF.

The rearrangement joins TRBV5-1 to TRBJ1-6; no clear D. V was cut by 4 bases and J by 0 bases, with 11 bases left in between. The CDR3 is 16 amino acids. Per the germline V gene, CDR1 is SGHRS and CDR2 is YFSETQ. The chain's CDR3 is CASSATVSSYNSPLHF. In nucleotides, the CDR3 is TGCGCCAGCAGCGCGACCGTGAGCTCCTATAATTCACCCCTCCACTTT.

The V call is TRBV6-2 or TRBV6-3, the J call TRBJ1-2; D gene unclear. This CDR3 has 13 amino acids. The V end was cut by 0 bases, the J end by 7 bases, with 9 bases between. Per the germline V gene, CDR1 is MNHEY and CDR2 is SVGEGT. CDR3 nucleotides: TGTGCCAGCAGTTACTCGACGGGTTTTGGCTACACCTTC. It codes for CASSYSTGFGYTF.

This clonotype is judged medium-sized. The V gene is TRBV5-1, the J gene TRBJ2-7; TRBD2 matches 8 bases. Germline trimming cut 4 bases from V and 2 bases from J; bases unmatched to any gene: 8. This CDR3 has 15 amino acids. Germline lookup yields CDR1 SGHRS and CDR2 YFSETQ. CDR3 coding DNA: TGCGCCAGCAGCCCCGGGGGGGGGCCGACCTACGAGCAGTACTTC. It translates to CASSPGGGPTYEQYF.

J is TRBJ2-4 and V is TRBV6-1, with 7 bases matching TRBD1. The V and J ends lost 5 bases and 0 bases, in that order; junction bases with no gene match: 7. This CDR3 comprises 16 residues. The germline CDR1 and CDR2 sequences are MNHNS and SASEGT. Here the CDR3 DNA reads TGTGCCAGCAGTCAGGGACAGCTACTAGCCAAAAACATTCAGTACTTC. This gives the protein CASSQGQLLAKNIQYF.

This clonotype has more than one count but fewer than ten. The DNA of the CDR3 is TGTGCCAGCGGGACAGGAAAAACAGATACGCAGTATTTT. Amino acids: CASGTGKTDTQYF. This chain connects TRBV18 to TRBJ2-3, with 8 nucleotides matching TRBD1. CDR1 KGHSH and CDR2 LQKENI come from the germline V gene. Trimming removed 8 bases from V and 3 bases from J; junction bases left unmatched: 4. The CDR3 runs to 13 residues.

This clonotype came up a few times. V gene TRBV20-1 combines with J gene TRBJ2-2; TRBD1 matches 9 bases. CDR3 length equals 15 residues. Trimming removed 3 bases from V and 4 bases from J; junction bases left unmatched: 6. From germline, CDR1 is DFQATT and CDR2 SNEGSKA (reference sequence). The CDR3 region has the DNA TGCAGTGCTAGGGACGGACAGGGGAGCACCGGGGAGCTGTTTTTT. Translation gives CSARDGQGSTGELFF.

The rearrangement links TRBV19 to TRBJ1-2, with 7 bases lining up with TRBD1. Trimming removed 6 bases from V and 3 bases from J; junction bases left unmatched: 13. The V gene's germline CDR1 is LNHDA and CDR2 SQIVND (reference sequence). The CDR3 loop spans 16 amino acids. The DNA for the CDR3 is TGTGCCAGTAGACCGACAGGGTCAAGGAGTGACTATGGCTACACCTTC. This encodes CASRPTGSRSDYGYTF. Complete variable domain (other parts from reference TRBV19 and TRBJ1-2): DGGITQSPKYLFRKEGQNVTLSCEQNLNHDAMYWYRQDPGQGLRLIYYSQIVNDFQKGDIAEGYSVSREKKESFPLTVTSAQKNPTAFYLCASRPTGSRSDYGYTFGSGTRLTVV.

This sequence joins TRBV2 and TRBJ1-5; D gene uncertain. Germline CDR1 reads SNHLY; CDR2 reads FYNNEI. V was pared by 0 bases and J by 11 bases, with 11 bases between. This CDR3 comprises 13 residues. CDR3 protein: CASSEAPLTAQHF. The CDR3 coding sequence is TGTGCCAGCAGTGAAGCACCCCTCACGGCCCAGCATTTT.

The chain has TRBV19 and TRBJ1-1; D gene uncertain. The CDR3 loop spans 12 amino acids. Deletions cut 4 bases from V and 9 bases from J, with 12 bases between. CDR1 and CDR2 from the germline V gene are LNHDA and SQIVND (reference sequence). The CDR3 DNA is TGTGCCAGTAGTACCCGGGAGACGAAAGCTTTCTTT. Amino acids: CASSTRETKAFF.

The V gene is TRBV20-1, the J gene TRBJ1-1; D gene unclear. The CDR3 loop spans 13 amino acids. Germline V gene lookup returns CDR1 DFQATT and CDR2 SNEGSKA (reference sequence). The V gene lost 5 bases and the J gene lost 6 bases, with 16 bases spanning the gap. CDR3 sequence: CSASGPPYAEAFF. The CDR3 nucleotides read TGCAGTGCTTCCGGGCCGCCGTACGCTGAAGCTTTCTTT.

V gene TRBV18 combines with J gene TRBJ2-5, with 11 bases lining up with TRBD2. Losses at the gene ends were 1 base for V and 1 base for J; bases not matched to a gene: 2. The CDR3 contains 16 residues. The germline V gene encodes CDR1 KGHSH and CDR2 LQKENI. DNA for the CDR3: TGTGCCAGCTCACCACGTAGCGGGGGGGTCCAAGAGACCCAGTACTTC. This encodes CASSPRSGGVQETQYF.

The chain couples TRBV6-1 to TRBJ1-2, with a weak D call TRBD1 (5 bases). This CDR3 has 13 residues. Germline assignment: CDR1 MNHNS and CDR2 SASEGT. The V gene lost 7 bases and the J gene lost 7 bases, with 16 bases spanning the gap. CDR3 protein: CASTRRGLGGYTF. The DNA for the CDR3 is TGTGCCAGCACCAGGCGGGGGTTGGGTGGCTACACCTTC.